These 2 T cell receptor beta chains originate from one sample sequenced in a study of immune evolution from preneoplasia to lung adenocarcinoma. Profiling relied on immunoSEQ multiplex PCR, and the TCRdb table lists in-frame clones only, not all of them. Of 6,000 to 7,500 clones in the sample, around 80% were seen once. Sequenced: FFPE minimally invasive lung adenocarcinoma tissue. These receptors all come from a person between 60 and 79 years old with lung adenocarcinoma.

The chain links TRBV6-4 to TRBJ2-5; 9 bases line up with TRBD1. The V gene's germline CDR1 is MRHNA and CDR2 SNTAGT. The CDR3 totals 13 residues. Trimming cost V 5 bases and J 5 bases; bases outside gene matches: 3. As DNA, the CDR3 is TGTGCCAGCAGTCGACAGGGGGGGGAGACCCAGTACTTC. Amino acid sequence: CASSRQGGETQYF.

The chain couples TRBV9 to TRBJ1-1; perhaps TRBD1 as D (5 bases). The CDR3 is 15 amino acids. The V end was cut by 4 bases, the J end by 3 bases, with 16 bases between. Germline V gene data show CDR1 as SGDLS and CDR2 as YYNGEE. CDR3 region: CASSPRGTRDTEAFF. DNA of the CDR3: TGTGCCAGCAGCCCACGGGGGACCAGAGACACTGAAGCTTTCTTT. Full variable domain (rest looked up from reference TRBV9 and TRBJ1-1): DSGVTQTPKHLITATGQRVTLRCSPRSGDLSVYWYQQSLDQGLQFLIQYYNGEERAKGNILERFSAQQFPDLHSELNLSSLELGDSALYFCASSPRGTRDTEAFFGQGTRLTVV.